The 8 T cell receptor beta chains reported below all come from one sample, sequenced in a study of T cell responses to AZD1222 COVID-19 vaccine. Data came from immunoSEQ multiplex PCR; TCRdb stores just in-frame clones and leaves some out. The data show 150,000 or so clones, 80% to 90% seen once. The sample here was peripheral blood, taken after recovery from COVID-19. These receptor sequences come from an adult who had recovered from COVID-19.

The rearrangement uses TRBV19 and TRBJ2-1; D unclear. V lost 1 base and J lost 2, with 6 bases in between. Germline CDR1 is LNHDA and CDR2 is SQIVND (reference sequence). CDR3 length: 14 amino acids. In DNA form, the CDR3 reads TGTGCCAGTAGTATAGGGGGTACCTACAATGAGCAGTTCTTC. It encodes CASSIGGTYNEQFF.

This chain uses TRBV19 with TRBJ2-7; TRBD2 might be the D (6 bases). This CDR3 contains 13 residues. The germline CDR1 and CDR2 sequences are LNHDA and SQIVND (reference sequence). The V and J ends lost 5 bases and 5 bases respectively, with 13 bases between them. CDR3 in amino acids: CASSWGVTNEQYF. DNA of the CDR3: TGTGCCAGTAGTTGGGGGGTAACGAACGAGCAGTACTTC.

The gene calls are TRBV5-4 and TRBJ2-2, with TRBD2 identical over 13 bases. Unmatched junction bases numbered 4, after V lost 4 bases and J lost 4 bases. Germline CDR1 is SGHNT and CDR2 is YYREEE (reference sequence). This CDR3 comprises 16 residues. CDR3 sequence reads: CASSVGTSGVTGELFF. CDR3 coding DNA: TGTGCCAGCAGCGTTGGGACTAGCGGGGTCACCGGGGAGCTGTTTTTT.

The chain couples TRBV25-1 to TRBJ2-4; D gene unclear. V was cut by 0 bases and J by 0 bases, with 9 bases left in between. CDR3 length: 16 residues. The germline V gene encodes CDR1 MGHDK and CDR2 SYGVNS. As DNA, the CDR3 is TGTGCCAGCAGTGAATATAAAGGCCTAGCCAAAAACATTCAGTACTTC. Translating it yields CASSEYKGLAKNIQYF.

Only a few counts were recorded for this clone. The chain combines TRBV5-6 with TRBJ1-2; 10 bases are shared with TRBD1. V lost 4 bases to trimming and J lost 4 bases; unmatched junction nucleotides: 7. The germline gives CDR1 SGHDT, CDR2 YYEEEE. The CDR3 is 15 residues long. This CDR3 is CASSAGDRGPYGYTF. Written as DNA, the CDR3 is TGTGCCAGCAGCGCGGGGGACAGGGGACCCTATGGCTACACCTTC. The full variable domain, with the rest looked up from reference TRBV5-6 and TRBJ1-2, is DAGVTQSPTHLIKTRGQQVTLRCSPKSGHDTVSWYQQALGQGPQFIFQYYEEEERQRGNFPDRFSGHQFPNYSSELNVNALLLGDSALYLCASSAGDRGPYGYTFGSGTRLTVV.

The chain recombines TRBV19 with TRBJ1-1, with a possible D match to TRBD1 (5 bases). CDR1 and CDR2 (germline): LNHDA, SQIVND (reference sequence). Trimming removed 10 bases at V and 10 bases at J, with 19 bases between. The length of the CDR3 is 12 residues. The CDR3 bases are TGTGCCACCGGAGGTAGTCAGGGCCGAGCTTTCTTT. It translates to CATGGSQGRAFF.

The J gene is TRBJ1-5, the V gene TRBV29-1; TRBD1 matches at 7 bases. Germline CDR1 and CDR2: SQVTM and ANQGSEA. The CDR3 runs to 13 residues. Trimming took 6 bases from V and 2 from J; bases not matched to a gene: 4. CDR3 sequence (DNA): TGCAGCGTGGGAGACAGGGGCAATCAGCCCCAGCATTTT. Translated, it gives CSVGDRGNQPQHF.

The gene calls are TRBV3-1 (or the pseudogene TRBV3-2) and TRBJ1-3; D unclear. CDR1 and CDR2 from the germline V gene are LGHDT and YNNKEL (reference sequence). The V end was cut by 5 bases, the J end by 2 bases, with 10 bases between. This CDR3 has 14 residues. CDR3 in DNA: TGTGCCAGCAGCTCCTCCGGGGCTGGAAACACCATATATTTT. As protein: CASSSSGAGNTIYF.